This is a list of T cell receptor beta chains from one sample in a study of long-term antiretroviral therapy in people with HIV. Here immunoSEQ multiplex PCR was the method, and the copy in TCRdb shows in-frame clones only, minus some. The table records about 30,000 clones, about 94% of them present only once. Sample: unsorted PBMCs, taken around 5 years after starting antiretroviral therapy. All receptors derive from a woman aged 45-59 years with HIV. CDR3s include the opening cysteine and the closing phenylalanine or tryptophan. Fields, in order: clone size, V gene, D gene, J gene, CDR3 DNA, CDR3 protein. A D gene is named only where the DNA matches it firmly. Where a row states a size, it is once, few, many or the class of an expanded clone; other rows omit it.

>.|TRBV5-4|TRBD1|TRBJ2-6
TGTGCCAGCAGCCCTCGACAGGGAACGGGGGCCAACGTCCTGACTTTC
CASSPRQGTGANVLTF
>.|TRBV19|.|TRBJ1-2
TGTGCCACCAGAAAGGGACTGACTACCTATGGCTACACCTTC
CATRKGLTTYGYTF
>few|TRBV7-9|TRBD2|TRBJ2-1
TGTGCCAGCAGCCAACGGGGGGCCTACAATGAGCAGTTCTTC
CASSQRGAYNEQFF
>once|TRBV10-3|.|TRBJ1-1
TGTGCCATCAGTGATCATACACAGGGTGGGACTGAAGCTTTCTTT
CAISDHTQGGTEAFF
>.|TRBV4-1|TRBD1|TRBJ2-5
TGCGCCAGCAGCCACGAATTGACAGGGGAAGAGACCCAGTACTTC
CASSHELTGEETQYF
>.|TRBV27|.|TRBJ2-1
TGTGCCAGCAGTTTTCGGGCAGGGACAAACAATGAGCAGTTCTTC
CASSFRAGTNNEQFF
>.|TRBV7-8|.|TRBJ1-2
TGTGCCAGCAGCTTAGCAGCAAACTATGGCTACACCTTC
CASSLAANYGYTF
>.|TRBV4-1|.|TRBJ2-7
TGCGCCAGCAGCCAACTTTCAGCAGGGGCCCCTGGCGAGCAGTACTTC
CASSQLSAGAPGEQYF
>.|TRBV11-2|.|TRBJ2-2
TGTGCCAGCAGCTTATTTAACACCGGGGAGCTGTTTTTT
CASSLFNTGELFF
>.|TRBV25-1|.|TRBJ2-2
TGTGCCAGCAGTGAATATACGGGATTCACCGGGGAGCTGTTTTTT
CASSEYTGFTGELFF
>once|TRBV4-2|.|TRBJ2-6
TGTGCCAGCAGCCAATCAGGGAGCAACTCTGGGGCCAACGTCCTGACTTTC
CASSQSGSNSGANVLTF
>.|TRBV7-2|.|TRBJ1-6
TGTGCCAGCAGCTCGGTTGGGGATTATAATTCACCCCTCCACTTT
CASSSVGDYNSPLHF
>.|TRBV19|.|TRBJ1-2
TGTGCCAGTAGTATCTTGCAGGGCGAAGGCTACACCTTC
CASSILQGEGYTF
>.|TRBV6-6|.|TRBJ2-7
TGTGCCAGCAGTTACCCCGGACGTTCCTACGAGCAGTACTTC
CASSYPGRSYEQYF
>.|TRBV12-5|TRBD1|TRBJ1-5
TGTGCTAGTGGTTTAGGTACAGGGGGAACGAGCAATCAGCCCCAGCATTTT
CASGLGTGGTSNQPQHF
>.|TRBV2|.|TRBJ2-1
TGTGCCAGCAGCTTTGGACAGTACAATGAGCAGTTCTTC
CASSFGQYNEQFF
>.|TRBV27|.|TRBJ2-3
TGTGCCAGCAGTTTAAGGCGGAGCACAGATACGCAGTATTTT
CASSLRRSTDTQYF
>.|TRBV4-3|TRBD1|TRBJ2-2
TGCGCCAGCAGCCAGTACAGGGGGCAGAACACCGGGGAGCTGTTTTTT
CASSQYRGQNTGELFF
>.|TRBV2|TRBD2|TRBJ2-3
TGTGCCAGCAGACGGACTAGACCTAGCACAGATACGCAGTATTTT
CASRRTRPSTDTQYF
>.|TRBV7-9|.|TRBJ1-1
TGTGCCAGCAGCCGCATTAACACTGAAGCTTTCTTT
CASSRINTEAFF
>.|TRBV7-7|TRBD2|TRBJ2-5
TGTGCTAGCAGCCCATTAGCGGGGGGTATCCAGTACTTC
CASSPLAGGIQYF
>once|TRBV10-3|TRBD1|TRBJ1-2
TGTGCCATCAGTGATGGGACAGGAGGGGGCTACACCTTC
CAISDGTGGGYTF
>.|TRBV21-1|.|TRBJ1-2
TGTGCCAGCAGCAACGGTCGGGGCTACGACTATGGCTACACCTTC
CASSNGRGYDYGYTF
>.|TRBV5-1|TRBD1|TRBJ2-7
TGCGCCAGCAGGGGGAGGACAGGGGAGGTTGCACACTTC
CASRGRTGEVAHF
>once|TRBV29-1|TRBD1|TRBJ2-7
TGCAGCGTGACAGGGGCGCCCTACGAGCAGTACTTC
CSVTGAPYEQYF
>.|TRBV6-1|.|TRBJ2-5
TGTGCCAGCAGTGAAGACCGGCCAAAAAGGCAAGAGACCCAGTACTTC
CASSEDRPKRQETQYF
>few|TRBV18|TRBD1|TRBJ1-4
TGTGCCAGCTCACCAAACTTACAGGGGTCGGGTGAAAAACTGTTTTTT
CASSPNLQGSGEKLFF
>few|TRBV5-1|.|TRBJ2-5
TGCGCCAGCAGCTTGGGCGGGGGCGAGACCCAGTACTTC
CASSLGGGETQYF
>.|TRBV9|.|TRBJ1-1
TGTGCCAGCAGCCCCCGGTACAGGGACTCTGAAGCTTTCTTT
CASSPRYRDSEAFF
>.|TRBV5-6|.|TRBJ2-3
TGTGCCAGCAGCTCCAGGGGGGCAGATACGCAGTATTTT
CASSSRGADTQYF
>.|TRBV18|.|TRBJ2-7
TGTGCCAGCTCACCTTATGGGTCCAACTACGAGCAGTACTTC
CASSPYGSNYEQYF
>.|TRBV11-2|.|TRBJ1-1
TGTGCCAGCAGCTTGATAGGGTTCACTGAAGCTTTCTTT
CASSLIGFTEAFF